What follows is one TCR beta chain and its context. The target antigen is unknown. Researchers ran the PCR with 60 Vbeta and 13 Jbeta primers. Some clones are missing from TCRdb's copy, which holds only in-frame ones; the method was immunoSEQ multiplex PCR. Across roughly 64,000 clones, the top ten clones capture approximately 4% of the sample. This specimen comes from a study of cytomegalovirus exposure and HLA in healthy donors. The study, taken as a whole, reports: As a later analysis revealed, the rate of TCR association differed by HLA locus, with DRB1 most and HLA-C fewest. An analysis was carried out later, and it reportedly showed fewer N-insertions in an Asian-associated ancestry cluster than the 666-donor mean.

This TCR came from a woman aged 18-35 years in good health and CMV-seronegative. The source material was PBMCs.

Here the CDR3 DNA reads TGTGCCAGCACCGGAGACTGGATGGAGGTAGACACCATATATTTT. Amino acid sequence: CASTGDWMEVDTIYF. The V and J genes are TRBV7-9 and TRBJ1-3; D unresolved. Trimming took 7 bases from V and 8 from J, leaving 21 bases between them. The CDR3 is 15 residues long. Germline-derived CDR1 and CDR2 are SEHNR and FQNEAQ (reference sequence). The full variable domain, in which reference TRBV7-9 and TRBJ1-3 provide the parts outside the CDR3, is DTGVSQNPRHKITKRGQNVTFRCDPISEHNRLYWYRQTLGQGPEFLTYFQNEAQLEKSRLLSDRFSAERPKGSFSTLEIQRTEQGDSAMYLCASTGDWMEVDTIYFGEGSWLTVV.